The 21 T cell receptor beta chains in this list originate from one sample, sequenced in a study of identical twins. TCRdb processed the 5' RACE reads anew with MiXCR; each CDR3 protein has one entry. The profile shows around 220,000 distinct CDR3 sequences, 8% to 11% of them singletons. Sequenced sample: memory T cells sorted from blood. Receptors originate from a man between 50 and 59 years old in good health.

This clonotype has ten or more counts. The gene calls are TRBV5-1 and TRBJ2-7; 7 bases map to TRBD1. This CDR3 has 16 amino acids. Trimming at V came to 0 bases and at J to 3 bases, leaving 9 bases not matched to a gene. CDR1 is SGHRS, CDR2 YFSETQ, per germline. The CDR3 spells CASSLELTGNIYEQYF. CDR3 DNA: TGCGCCAGCAGCTTGGAACTGACAGGGAACATCTACGAGCAGTACTTC.

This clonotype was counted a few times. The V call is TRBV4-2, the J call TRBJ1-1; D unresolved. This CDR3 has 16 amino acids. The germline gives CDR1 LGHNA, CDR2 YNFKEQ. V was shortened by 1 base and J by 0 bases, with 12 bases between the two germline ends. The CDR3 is CASSQGDGTMNTEAFF. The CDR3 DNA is TGTGCCAGCAGCCAAGGCGACGGCACCATGAACACTGAAGCTTTCTTT.

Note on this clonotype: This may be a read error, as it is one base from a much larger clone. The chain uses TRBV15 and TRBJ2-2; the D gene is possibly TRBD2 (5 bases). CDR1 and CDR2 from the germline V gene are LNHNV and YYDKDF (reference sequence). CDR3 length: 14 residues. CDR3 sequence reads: CATSRAGNTRELFF. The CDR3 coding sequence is TGTGCCACCAGCAGAGCGGGAAACACCCGGGAGCTGTTTTTT.

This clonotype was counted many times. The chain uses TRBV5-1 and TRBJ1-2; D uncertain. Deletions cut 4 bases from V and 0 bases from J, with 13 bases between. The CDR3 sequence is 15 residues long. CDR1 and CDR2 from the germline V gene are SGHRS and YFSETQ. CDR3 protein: CASSRDISTNYGYTF. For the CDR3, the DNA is TGCGCCAGCAGCCGCGACATTTCCACTAACTATGGCTACACCTTC.

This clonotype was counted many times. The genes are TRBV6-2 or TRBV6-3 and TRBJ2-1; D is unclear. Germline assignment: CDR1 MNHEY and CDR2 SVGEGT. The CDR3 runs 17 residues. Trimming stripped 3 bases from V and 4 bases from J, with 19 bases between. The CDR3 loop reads CASSYSPLGGLYNEQFF. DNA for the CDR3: TGTGCCAGCAGTTATTCGCCTTTGGGCGGCCTTTACAATGAGCAGTTCTTC.

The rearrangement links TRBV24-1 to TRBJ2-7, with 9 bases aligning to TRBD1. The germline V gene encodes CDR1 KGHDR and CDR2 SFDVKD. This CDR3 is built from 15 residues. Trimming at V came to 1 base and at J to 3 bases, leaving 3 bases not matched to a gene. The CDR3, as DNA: TGTGCCACCAGTGATTTTGGGACAGGGATCTACGAGCAGTACTTC. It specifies CATSDFGTGIYEQYF.

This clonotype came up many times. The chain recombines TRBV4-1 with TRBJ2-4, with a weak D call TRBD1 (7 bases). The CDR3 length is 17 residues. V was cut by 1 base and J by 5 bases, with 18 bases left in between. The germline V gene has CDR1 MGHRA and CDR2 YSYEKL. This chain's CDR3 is CASSQVISRRGQNIQYF. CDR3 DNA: TGCGCCAGCAGCCAAGTTATTTCCCGGAGGGGGCAAAACATTCAGTACTTC.

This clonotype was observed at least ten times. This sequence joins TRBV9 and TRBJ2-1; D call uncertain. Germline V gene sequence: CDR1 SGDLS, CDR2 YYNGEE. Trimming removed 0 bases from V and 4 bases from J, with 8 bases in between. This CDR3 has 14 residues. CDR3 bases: TGTGCCAGCAGCGTAGCCGGGTTGTACAATGAGCAGTTCTTC. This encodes CASSVAGLYNEQFF.

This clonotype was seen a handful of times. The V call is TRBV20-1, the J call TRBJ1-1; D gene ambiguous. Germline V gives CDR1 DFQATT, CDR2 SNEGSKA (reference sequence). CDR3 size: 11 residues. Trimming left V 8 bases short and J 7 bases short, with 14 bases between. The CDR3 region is CSSRANVEAFF. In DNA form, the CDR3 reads TGCAGTTCCCGGGCTAACGTTGAAGCTTTCTTT.

In nucleotides, the CDR3 is TGCAGTGCTGTTTCCGGGACTAGCGGGAGCGAGCAGTACTTC. Residues: CSAVSGTSGSEQYF. The chain joins TRBV20-1 to TRBJ2-7; the match to TRBD2 covers 14 bases. The CDR3 extends over 14 amino acids. Trimming took 5 bases from V and 6 from J; bases not matched to a gene: 6. Germline loops: CDR1 DFQATT, CDR2 SNEGSKA (reference sequence).

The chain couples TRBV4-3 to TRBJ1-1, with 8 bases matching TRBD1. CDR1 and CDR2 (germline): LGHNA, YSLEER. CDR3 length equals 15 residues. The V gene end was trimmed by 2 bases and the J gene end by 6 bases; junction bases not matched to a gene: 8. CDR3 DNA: TGCGCCAGCAGCCAAAAAGCAGGGGGCGGTGCTGAAGCTTTCTTT. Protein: CASSQKAGGGAEAFF.

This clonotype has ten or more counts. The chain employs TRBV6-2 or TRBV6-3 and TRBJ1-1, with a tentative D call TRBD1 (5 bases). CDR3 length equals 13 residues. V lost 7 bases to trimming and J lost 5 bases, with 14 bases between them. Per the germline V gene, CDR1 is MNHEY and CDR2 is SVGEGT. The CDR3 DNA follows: TGTGCCAGCACCCAAGGTGGGGGGACTGAAGCTTTCTTT. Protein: CASTQGGGTEAFF.

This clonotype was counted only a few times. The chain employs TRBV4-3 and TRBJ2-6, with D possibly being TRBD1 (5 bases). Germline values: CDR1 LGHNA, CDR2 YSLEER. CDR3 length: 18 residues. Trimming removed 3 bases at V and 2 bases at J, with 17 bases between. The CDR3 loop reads CASSQEYRSLAGANVLTF. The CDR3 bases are TGCGCCAGCAGCCAGGAATACAGGTCTCTGGCTGGGGCCAACGTCCTGACTTTC.

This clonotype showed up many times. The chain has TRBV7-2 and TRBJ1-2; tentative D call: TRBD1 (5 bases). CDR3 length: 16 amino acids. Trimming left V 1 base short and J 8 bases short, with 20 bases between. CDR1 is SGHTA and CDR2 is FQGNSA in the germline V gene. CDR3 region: CASSLVSGTPTDGYTF. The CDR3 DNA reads TGTGCCAGCAGCTTAGTCTCCGGGACTCCAACCGACGGCTACACCTTC. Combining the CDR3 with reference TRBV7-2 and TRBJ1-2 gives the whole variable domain GAGVSQSPSNKVTEKGKDVELRCDPISGHTALYWYRQSLGQGLEFLIYFQGNSAPDKSGLPSDRFSAERTGGSVSTLTIQRTQQEDSAVYLCASSLVSGTPTDGYTFGSGTRLTVV.

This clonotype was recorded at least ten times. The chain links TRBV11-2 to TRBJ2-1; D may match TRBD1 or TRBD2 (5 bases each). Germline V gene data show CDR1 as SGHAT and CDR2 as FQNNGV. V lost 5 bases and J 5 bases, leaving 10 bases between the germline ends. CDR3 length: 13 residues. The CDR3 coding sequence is TGTGCCAGCAGCGCCGGGACCGACAATGAGCAGTTCTTC. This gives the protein CASSAGTDNEQFF.

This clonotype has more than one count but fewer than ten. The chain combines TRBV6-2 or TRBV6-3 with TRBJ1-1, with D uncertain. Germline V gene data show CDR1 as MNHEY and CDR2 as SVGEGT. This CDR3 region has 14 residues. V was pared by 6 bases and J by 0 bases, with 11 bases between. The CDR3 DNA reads TGTGCCAGCAGGCAGAACTCCATGAACACTGAAGCTTTCTTT. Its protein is CASRQNSMNTEAFF.

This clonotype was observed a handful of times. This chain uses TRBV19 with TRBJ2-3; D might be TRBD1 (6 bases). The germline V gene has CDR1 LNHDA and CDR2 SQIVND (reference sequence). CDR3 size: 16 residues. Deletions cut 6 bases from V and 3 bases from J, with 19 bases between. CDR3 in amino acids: CASSRGGRGMTDTQYF. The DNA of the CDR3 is TGTGCCAGTAGCAGGGGCGGCCGGGGTATGACAGATACGCAGTATTTT.

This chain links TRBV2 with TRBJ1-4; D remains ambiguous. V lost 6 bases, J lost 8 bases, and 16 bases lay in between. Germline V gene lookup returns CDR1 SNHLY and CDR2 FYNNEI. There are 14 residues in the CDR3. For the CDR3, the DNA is TGTGCCAGCAGGGCCCTTGTGGCCGGGGAAAAACTGTTTTTT. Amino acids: CASRALVAGEKLFF.

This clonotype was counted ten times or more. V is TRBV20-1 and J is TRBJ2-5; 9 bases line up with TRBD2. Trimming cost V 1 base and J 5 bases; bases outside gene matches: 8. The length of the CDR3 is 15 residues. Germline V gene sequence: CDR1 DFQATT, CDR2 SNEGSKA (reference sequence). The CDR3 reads CSARGISSGTETQYF. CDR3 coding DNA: TGCAGTGCTAGAGGCATTTCTAGCGGGACGGAGACCCAGTACTTC.

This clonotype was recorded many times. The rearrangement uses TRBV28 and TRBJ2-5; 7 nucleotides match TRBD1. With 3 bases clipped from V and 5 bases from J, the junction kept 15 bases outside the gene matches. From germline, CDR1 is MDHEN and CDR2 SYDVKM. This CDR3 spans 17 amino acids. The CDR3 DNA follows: TGTGCCAGCAGTTTTGGGGGACGACGGGACAGTATGGAGACCCAGTACTTC. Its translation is CASSFGGRRDSMETQYF.

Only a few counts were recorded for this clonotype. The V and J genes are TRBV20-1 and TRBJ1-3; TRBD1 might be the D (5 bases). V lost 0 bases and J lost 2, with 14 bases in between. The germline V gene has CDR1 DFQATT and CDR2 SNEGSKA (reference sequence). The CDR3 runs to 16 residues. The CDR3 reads CSARDGRGSTGNTIYF. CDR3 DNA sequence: TGCAGTGCTAGAGATGGGAGGGGTAGCACTGGAAACACCATATATTTT.